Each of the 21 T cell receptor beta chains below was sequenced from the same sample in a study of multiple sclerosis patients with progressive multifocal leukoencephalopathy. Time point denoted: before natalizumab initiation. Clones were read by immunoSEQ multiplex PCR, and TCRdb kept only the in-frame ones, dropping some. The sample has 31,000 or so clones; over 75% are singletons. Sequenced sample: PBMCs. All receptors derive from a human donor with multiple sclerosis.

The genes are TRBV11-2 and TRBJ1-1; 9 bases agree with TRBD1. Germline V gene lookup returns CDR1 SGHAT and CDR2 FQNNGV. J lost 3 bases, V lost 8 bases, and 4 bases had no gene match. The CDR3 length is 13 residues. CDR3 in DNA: TGTGCCAGCGTCGACAGGGGGGACACTGAAGCTTTCTTT. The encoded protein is CASVDRGDTEAFF.

The CDR3: CASSDNGGGRDAYNEQFF. The CDR3 nucleotides are TGCGCCAGCAGCGATAATGGGGGGGGGCGGGACGCCTACAATGAGCAGTTCTTC. This rearrangement joins TRBV4-1 to TRBJ2-1; D is possibly TRBD2 (7 bases). Germline CDR1 MGHRA, CDR2 YSYEKL. V was shortened by 5 bases and J by 2 bases, with 22 bases between the two germline ends. The CDR3 totals 18 residues.

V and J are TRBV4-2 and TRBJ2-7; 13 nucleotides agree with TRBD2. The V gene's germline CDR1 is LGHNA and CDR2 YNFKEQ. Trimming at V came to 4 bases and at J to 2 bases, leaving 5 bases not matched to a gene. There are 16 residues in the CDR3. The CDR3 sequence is CASSPAGLAGTYEQYF. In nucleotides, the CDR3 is TGTGCCAGCAGCCCAGCGGGACTAGCGGGGACCTACGAGCAGTACTTC.

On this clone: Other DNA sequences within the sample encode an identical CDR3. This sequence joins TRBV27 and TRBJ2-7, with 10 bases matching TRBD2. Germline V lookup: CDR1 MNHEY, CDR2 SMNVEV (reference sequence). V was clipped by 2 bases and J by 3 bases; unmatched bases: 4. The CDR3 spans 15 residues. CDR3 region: CASSLLAGAVYEQYF. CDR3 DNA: TGTGCCAGCAGTTTACTAGCGGGAGCCGTCTACGAGCAGTACTTC.

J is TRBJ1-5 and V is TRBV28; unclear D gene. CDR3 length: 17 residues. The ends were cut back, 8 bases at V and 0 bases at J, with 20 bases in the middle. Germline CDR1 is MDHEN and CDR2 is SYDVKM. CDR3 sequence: CASGTETETYSNQPQHF. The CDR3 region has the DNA TGTGCCAGCGGAACCGAGACGGAAACGTATAGCAATCAGCCCCAGCATTTT.

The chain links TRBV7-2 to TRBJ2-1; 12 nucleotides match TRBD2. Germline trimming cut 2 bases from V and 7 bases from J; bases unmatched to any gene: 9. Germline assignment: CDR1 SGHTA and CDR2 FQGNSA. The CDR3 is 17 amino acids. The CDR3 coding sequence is TGTGCCAGCAGCTTATTCATGACTAGCGGGAGTGGAAATGAGCAGTTCTTC. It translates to CASSLFMTSGSGNEQFF. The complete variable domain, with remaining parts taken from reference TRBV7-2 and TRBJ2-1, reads GAGVSQSPSNKVTEKGKDVELRCDPISGHTALYWYRQSLGQGLEFLIYFQGNSAPDKSGLPSDRFSAERTGGSVSTLTIQRTQQEDSAVYLCASSLFMTSGSGNEQFFGPGTRLTVL.

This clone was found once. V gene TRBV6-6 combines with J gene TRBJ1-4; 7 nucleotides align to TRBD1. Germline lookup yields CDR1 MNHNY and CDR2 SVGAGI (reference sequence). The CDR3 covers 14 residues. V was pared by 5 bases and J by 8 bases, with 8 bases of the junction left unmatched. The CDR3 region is CASSQGGPYEKLFF. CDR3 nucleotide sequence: TGTGCCAGCAGTCAAGGGGGCCCCTACGAAAAACTGTTTTTT.

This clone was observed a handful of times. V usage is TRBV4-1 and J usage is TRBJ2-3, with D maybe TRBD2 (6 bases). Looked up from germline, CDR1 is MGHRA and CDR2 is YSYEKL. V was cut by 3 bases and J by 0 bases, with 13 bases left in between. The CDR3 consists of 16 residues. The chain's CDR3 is CASSHPRSGSTDTQYF. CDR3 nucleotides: TGCGCCAGCAGCCACCCCCGGAGCGGGAGCACAGATACGCAGTATTTT.

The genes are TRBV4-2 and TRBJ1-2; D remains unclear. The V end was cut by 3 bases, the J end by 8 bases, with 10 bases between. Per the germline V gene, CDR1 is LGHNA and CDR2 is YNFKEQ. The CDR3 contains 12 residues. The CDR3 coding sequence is TGTGCCAGCAGCCACGATGCAACCGGCTACACCTTC. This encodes CASSHDATGYTF.

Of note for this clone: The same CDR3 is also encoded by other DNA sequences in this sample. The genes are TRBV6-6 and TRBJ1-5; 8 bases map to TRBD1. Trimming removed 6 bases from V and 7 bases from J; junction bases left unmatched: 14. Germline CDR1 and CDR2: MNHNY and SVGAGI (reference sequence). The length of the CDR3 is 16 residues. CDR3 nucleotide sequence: TGTGCCAGCAGCCTGCCAGGGGGGGCAGGGGGCCAGCCCCAGCATTTT. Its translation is CASSLPGGAGGQPQHF.

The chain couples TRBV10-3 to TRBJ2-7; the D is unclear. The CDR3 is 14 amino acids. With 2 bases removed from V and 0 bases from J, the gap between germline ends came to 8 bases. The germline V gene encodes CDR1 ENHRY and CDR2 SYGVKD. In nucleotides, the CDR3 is TGTGCCATCAGTGAGGCGGCTATCTCCTACGAGCAGTACTTC. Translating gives CAISEAAISYEQYF.

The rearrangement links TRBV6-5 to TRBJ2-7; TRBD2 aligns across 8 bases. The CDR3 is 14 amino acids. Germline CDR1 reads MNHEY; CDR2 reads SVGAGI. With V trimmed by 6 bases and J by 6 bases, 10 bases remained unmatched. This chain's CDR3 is CASRGEAGAVEQYF. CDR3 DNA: TGTGCCAGCAGGGGAGAAGCGGGAGCCGTCGAGCAGTACTTC.

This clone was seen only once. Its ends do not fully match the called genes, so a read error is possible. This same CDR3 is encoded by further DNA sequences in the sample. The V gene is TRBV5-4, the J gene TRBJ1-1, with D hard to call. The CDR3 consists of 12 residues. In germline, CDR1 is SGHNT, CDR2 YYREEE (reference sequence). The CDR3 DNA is TGTGCCAGCAGCTTGGATGGAACTGAGGCTTTCTTT. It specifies CASSLDGTEAFF.

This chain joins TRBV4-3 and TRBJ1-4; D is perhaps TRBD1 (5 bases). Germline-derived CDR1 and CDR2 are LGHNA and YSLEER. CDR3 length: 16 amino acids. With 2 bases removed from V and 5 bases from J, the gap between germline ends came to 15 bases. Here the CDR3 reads CASSQRSFAGNEKLFF. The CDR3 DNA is TGCGCCAGCAGCCAACGGTCGTTCGCAGGGAATGAAAAACTGTTTTTT.

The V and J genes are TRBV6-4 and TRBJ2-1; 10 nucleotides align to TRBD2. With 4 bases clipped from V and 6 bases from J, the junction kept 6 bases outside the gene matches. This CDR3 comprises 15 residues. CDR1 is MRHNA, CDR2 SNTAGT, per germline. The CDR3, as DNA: TGTGCCAGCAGTGTCACTAGCGGGACGGGCAATGAGCAGTTCTTC. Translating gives CASSVTSGTGNEQFF.

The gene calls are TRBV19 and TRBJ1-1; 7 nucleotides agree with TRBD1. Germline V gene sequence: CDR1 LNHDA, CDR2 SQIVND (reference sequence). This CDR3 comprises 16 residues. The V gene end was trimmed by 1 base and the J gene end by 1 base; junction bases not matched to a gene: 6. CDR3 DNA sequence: TGTGCCAGTAGTATAGCCGCTGACAGGGCGAACACTGAAGCTTTCTTT. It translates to CASSIAADRANTEAFF.

In nucleotides, the CDR3 is TGCGCCAGCAGACCAGCGGGATCGGGAAATGAGCAGTTCTTC. Its protein is CASRPAGSGNEQFF. This chain links TRBV5-1 with TRBJ2-1; 7 positions agree with TRBD2. The CDR3 covers 14 residues. Germline V gene lookup returns CDR1 SGHRS and CDR2 YFSETQ. The V and J ends lost 5 bases and 7 bases, in that order; junction bases with no gene match: 9. Drawing the rest from reference TRBV5-1 and TRBJ2-1, the complete variable domain is KAGVTQTPRYLIKTRGQQVTLSCSPISGHRSVSWYQQTPGQGLQFLFEYFSETQRNKGNFPGRFSGRQFSNSRSEMNVSTLELGDSALYLCASRPAGSGNEQFFGPGTRLTVL.

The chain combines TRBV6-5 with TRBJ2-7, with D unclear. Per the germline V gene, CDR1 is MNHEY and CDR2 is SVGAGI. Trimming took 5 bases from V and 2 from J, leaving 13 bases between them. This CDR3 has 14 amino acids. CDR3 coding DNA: TGTGCCAGCAGTATTGAGGCAGGAACCTACGAGCAGTACTTC. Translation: CASSIEAGTYEQYF.

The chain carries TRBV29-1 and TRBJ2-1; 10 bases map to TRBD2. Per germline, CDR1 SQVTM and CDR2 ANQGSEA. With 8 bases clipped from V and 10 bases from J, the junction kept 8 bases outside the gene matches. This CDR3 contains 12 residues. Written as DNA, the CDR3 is TGCAGCTCTAGCGGGAGTCCCCAGGAGCAGTTCTTC. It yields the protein CSSSGSPQEQFF.

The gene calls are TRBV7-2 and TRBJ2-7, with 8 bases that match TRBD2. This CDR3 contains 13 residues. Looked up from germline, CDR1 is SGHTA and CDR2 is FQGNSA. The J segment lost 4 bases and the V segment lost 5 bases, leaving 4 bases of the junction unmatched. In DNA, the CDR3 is TGTGCCAGCAGCCCCGGGACTAGATACGAGCAGTACTTC. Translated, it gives CASSPGTRYEQYF.

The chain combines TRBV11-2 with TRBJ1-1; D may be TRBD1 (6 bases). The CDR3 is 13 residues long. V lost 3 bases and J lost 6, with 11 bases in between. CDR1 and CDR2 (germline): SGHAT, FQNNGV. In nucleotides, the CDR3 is TGTGCCAGCAGCTTGGCAGGGGAAGCTGAAGCTTTCTTT. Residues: CASSLAGEAEAFF. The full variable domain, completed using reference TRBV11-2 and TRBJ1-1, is EAGVAQSPRYKIIEKRQSVAFWCNPISGHATLYWYQQILGQGPKLLIQFQNNGVVDDSQLPKDRFSAERLKGVDSTLKIQPAKLEDSAVYLCASSLAGEAEAFFGQGTRLTVV.